These T cell receptor beta chains were read from a single sample in a study of T-cell memory formation after mild COVID-19. TCRdb used MiXCR to reprocess the 5' RACE reads, holding one entry per CDR3 protein. Of roughly 190,000 distinct CDR3 sequences listed, roughly a tenth are singletons. Sample: PBMCs or a T cell subset sorted from them (not recorded which). The receptors stem from a man younger than 35 who had mild COVID-19 (a few samples of this study predate the infection). Cell type and time point are not known. Each CDR3 is given with its conserved first and last residue. The D gene is left open where the match is weak. Clone size is shown for a subset of rows, as once, few, many or a class of expanded clone.

J,size,D,V,DNA,CDR3
TRBJ2-5,few,TRBD2,TRBV7-2,TGTGCCAGCAGCGAATTTAGCGGGGGGGCTGAAGAGACCCAGTACTTC,CASSEFSGGAEETQYF
TRBJ2-7,-,-,TRBV12-3/TRBV12-4,TGTGCCAGCAGCCTAATCGACCTGGCGGCTCCCTACGAGCAGTACTTC,CASSLIDLAAPYEQYF
TRBJ2-3,-,-,TRBV29-1,TGCAGCCACCAGGGGTCGGACGATACGCAGTATTTT,CSHQGSDDTQYF
TRBJ2-1,few,TRBD1,TRBV5-1,TGCGCCAGCAGCGTAAGGGACAGGGGACTCAATGAGCAGTTCTTC,CASSVRDRGLNEQFF
TRBJ2-7,-,-,TRBV29-1,TGCAGCGTTGCCGATCGTAAGGGGTTCGGATACGAGCAGTACTTC,CSVADRKGFGYEQYF
TRBJ2-1,few,-,TRBV18,TGTGCCAGCTCACCATGGGGGGACAGCGTAAATGAGCAGTTCTTC,CASSPWGDSVNEQFF
TRBJ1-5,few,-,TRBV24-1,TGTGCCACCAGTGATTCTGGACAGCTTAATCAGCCCCAGCATTTT,CATSDSGQLNQPQHF
TRBJ2-3,-,-,TRBV10-3,TGTGCCATCAGTGAGTCGACGGGGTCGCAGTCTGATACGCAGTATTTT,CAISESTGSQSDTQYF
TRBJ2-5,few,TRBD2,TRBV4-1,TGCGCCAGCAGCCAAGATGGACTAGCGGGGGGCGGAGAGACCCAGTACTTC,CASSQDGLAGGGETQYF
TRBJ1-2,few,-,TRBV27,TGTGCCAGCGGCCGGGCCCCCGGGGACTATGGCTACACCTTC,CASGRAPGDYGYTF
TRBJ2-7,-,-,TRBV5-6,TGTGCCAGCAGCCCCCTCGGGGACGAGCAGTACTTC,CASSPLGDEQYF